Sequencing of this TCR beta chain was carried out in a study of neurological immune-mediated disorders. The study, taken as a whole, reports: CDR3 amino acid sequences found in expanded clones were never shared across subjects, suggesting private repertoires in all groups.

This clonotype was seen at least ten times. Its antigen remains unidentified. Per germline, CDR1 LGHNT and CDR2 FRNRAP. The CDR3 runs 22 residues. Losses at the gene ends were 5 bases for V and 0 bases for J; bases not matched to a gene: 21. The cDNA came from 5'RACE with 10-nucleotide random UMIs. TCRdb re-analysed the 5' RACE reads in MiXCR, keeping a single row per CDR3 protein. Counted here are roughly 38,000 distinct CDR3 sequences, about 2.5% occurring once; the ten biggest clones make up 10% to 15%. The specimen was PBMCs. The sequence came from a man aged 25 to 45 with multiple sclerosis. The chain recombines TRBV12-5 with TRBJ2-1; 11 bases align to TRBD2. CDR3 residues: CASGMGRVTSGATGPSYNEQFF. The CDR3 nucleotides are TGTGCTAGTGGTATGGGACGGGTGACTAGCGGGGCGACCGGCCCCTCCTACAATGAGCAGTTCTTC.